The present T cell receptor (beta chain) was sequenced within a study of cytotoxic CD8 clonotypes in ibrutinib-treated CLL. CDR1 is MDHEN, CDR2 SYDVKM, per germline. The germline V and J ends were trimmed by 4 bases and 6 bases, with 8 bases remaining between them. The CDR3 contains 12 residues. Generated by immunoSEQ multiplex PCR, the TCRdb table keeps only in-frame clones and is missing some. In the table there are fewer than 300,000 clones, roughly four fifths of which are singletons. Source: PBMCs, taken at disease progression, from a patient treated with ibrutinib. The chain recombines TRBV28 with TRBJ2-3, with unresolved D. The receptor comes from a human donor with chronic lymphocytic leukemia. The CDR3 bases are TGTGCCAGCAGTTCCGTTAGCGATACGCAGTATTTT. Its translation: CASSSVSDTQYF.